This T cell receptor (beta chain) was observed in a study of control samples from healthy donors and cancer patients. V shed 1 base and J 4 bases; nucleotides not matched to a gene: 5. CDR1 and CDR2 from the germline V gene are MGHRA and YSYEKL. This CDR3 spans 15 amino acids. Using immunoSEQ multiplex PCR, the repertoire was profiled, and TCRdb retains in-frame clones only, with some absent. The data show around 170,000 clones, approximately 86% seen once. This clone was observed a single time. This TCR came from a woman younger than 45 in good health. J is TRBJ1-2 and V is TRBV4-1, with TRBD1 identical over 8 bases. Sequencing was done on a sample of blood. This CDR3 is CASSQVAGTGYGYTF. CDR3 DNA sequence: TGCGCCAGCAGCCAAGTCGCCGGGACAGGCTATGGCTACACCTTC.